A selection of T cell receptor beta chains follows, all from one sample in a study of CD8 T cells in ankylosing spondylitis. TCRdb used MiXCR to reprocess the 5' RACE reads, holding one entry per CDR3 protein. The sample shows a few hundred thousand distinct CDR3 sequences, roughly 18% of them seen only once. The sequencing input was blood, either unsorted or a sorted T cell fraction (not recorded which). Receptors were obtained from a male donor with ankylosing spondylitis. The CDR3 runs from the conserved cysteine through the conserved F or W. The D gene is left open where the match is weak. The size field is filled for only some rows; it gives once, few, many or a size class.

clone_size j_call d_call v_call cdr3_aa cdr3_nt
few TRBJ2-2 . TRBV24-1 CATSDPGGPGELFF TGTGCCACCAGTGACCCGGGTGGTCCCGGGGAGCTGTTTTTT
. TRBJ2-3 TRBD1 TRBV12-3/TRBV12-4 CASSLGTTGGNTQYF TGTGCCAGCAGTTTAGGCACCACAGGGGGCAATACGCAGTATTTT
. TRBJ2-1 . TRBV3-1 CASSLEGSVSYNEQFF TGTGCCAGCAGCCTCGAGGGCAGCGTTTCCTACAATGAGCAGTTCTTC
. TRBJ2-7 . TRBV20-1 CSARGDGIYEQYF TGCAGTGCCAGGGGGGACGGCATCTACGAGCAGTACTTC
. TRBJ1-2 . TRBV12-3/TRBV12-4 CASSLTGRGYTF TGTGCCAGCAGTTTAACAGGGCGCGGCTACACCTTC
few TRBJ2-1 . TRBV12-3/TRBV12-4 CASRTRDGRYNEQFF TGTGCCAGCAGGACGCGGGACGGACGCTACAATGAGCAGTTCTTC
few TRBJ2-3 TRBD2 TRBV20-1 CSATGTISTDTQYF TGCAGTGCTACCGGGACTATTAGCACAGATACGCAGTATTTT
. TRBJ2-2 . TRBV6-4 CASSDIGKRNTGELFF TGTGCCAGCAGTGACATCGGCAAAAGGAACACCGGGGAGCTGTTTTTT
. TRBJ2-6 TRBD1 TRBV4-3 CASSQETGGAGANVLTF TGCGCCAGCAGCCAAGAGACAGGGGGCGCTGGGGCCAACGTCCTGACTTTC
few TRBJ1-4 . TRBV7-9 CASSPQGGDNEKLFF TGTGCCAGCAGCCCACAGGGAGGGGATAATGAAAAACTGTTTTTT
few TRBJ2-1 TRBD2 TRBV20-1 CSARGTSAYNEQFF TGCAGTGCCAGAGGGACTAGCGCCTACAATGAGCAGTTCTTC
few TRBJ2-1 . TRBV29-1 CSVVSPGSYNEQFF TGCAGCGTTGTGTCTCCGGGCTCCTACAATGAGCAGTTCTTC
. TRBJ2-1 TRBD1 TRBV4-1 CASSPLGEGTGVGEQFF TGCGCCAGCAGCCCCTTGGGGGAAGGGACAGGGGTTGGGGAGCAGTTCTTC
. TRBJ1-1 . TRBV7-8 CASSADILNTEAFF TGTGCCAGCTCGGCAGATATTTTGAACACTGAAGCTTTCTTT
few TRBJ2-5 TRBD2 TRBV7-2 CASSLGGGALETQYF TGTGCCAGCAGCTTAGGGGGGGGAGCTTTAGAGACCCAGTACTTC
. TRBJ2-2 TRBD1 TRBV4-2 CASSQGQGNTGDLFF TGTGCCAGCAGCCAAGGACAGGGGAACACCGGGGACCTGTTTTTT
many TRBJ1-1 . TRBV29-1 CSVRARGVEAFF TGCAGCGTCAGGGCCCGGGGGGTTGAAGCTTTCTTT
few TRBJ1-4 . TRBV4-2 CASSGAGNEKLFF TGTGCCAGCAGCGGCGCGGGTAATGAAAAACTGTTTTTT
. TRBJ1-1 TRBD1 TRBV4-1 CASSQVTGGLTEAFF TGCGCCAGCAGCCAAGTGACAGGGGGCTTGACTGAAGCTTTCTTT
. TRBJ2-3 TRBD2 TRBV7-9 CASSSGLAGITDTQYF TGTGCCAGCAGCTCCGGACTAGCGGGGATCACAGATACGCAGTATTTT
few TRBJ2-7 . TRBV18 CASSPPGRVYEQYF TGTGCCAGCTCACCACCGGGACGGGTCTACGAGCAGTACTTC
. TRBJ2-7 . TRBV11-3 CASSSRDQDRQYF TGTGCCAGCAGCTCACGAGATCAGGACAGGCAGTACTTC
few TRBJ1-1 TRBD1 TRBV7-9 CASSFGTDSEAFF TGTGCCAGCAGCTTTGGGACAGACTCTGAAGCTTTCTTT
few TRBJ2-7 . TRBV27 CASSPQSTVNLYEQYF TGTGCCAGCAGTCCCCAATCGACAGTGAACCTCTACGAGCAGTACTTC
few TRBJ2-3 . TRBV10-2 CASSDEADTQYF TGCGCCAGCAGTGATGAAGCAGATACGCAGTATTTT
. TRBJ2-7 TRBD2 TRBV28 CASSLGLAETYEQYF TGTGCCAGCAGCCTAGGACTAGCGGAAACATACGAGCAGTACTTC
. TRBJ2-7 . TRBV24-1 CATSEDYSYEQYF TGTGCCACCAGTGAGGACTACTCCTACGAGCAGTACTTC
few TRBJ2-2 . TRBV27 CASSLARVPGELFF TGTGCCAGCAGTTTAGCGAGGGTGCCCGGGGAGCTGTTTTTT
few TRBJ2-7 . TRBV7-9 CASSLKAGPDEQYF TGTGCCAGCAGCTTAAAGGCGGGGCCGGACGAGCAGTACTTC
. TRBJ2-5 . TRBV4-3 CASSRLTGFQETQYF TGCGCCAGCAGCCGCCTGACCGGGTTCCAAGAGACCCAGTACTTC
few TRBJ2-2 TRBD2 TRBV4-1 CASSHAGGTGELFF TGCGCCAGCAGCCATGCGGGGGGTACCGGGGAGCTGTTTTTT
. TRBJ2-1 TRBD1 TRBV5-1 CASSLASRDSYILSYNEQFF TGCGCCAGCAGCTTGGCCTCCCGGGACAGCTACATTCTCTCCTACAATGAGCAGTTCTTC